One and the same sample provided the 5 T cell receptor beta chains below, sequenced in a study of lymphopenia after photon versus proton radiotherapy. The protocol was immunoSEQ multiplex PCR, while the TCRdb copy is restricted to in-frame clones and leaves out a portion. The data contain about 19,000 clones, about 93% of them seen just once; the ten biggest clones take up 6% to 7%. This specimen was peripheral blood, taken from a patient treated with photon-based radiotherapy. Source of these receptors: a man in his 60s with pancreatic cancer.

J is TRBJ2-1 and V is TRBV27, with D unclear. The CDR3 has 16 amino acids. Germline-derived CDR1 and CDR2 are MNHEY and SMNVEV (reference sequence). The V and J ends lost 3 bases and 0 bases respectively, with 12 bases between them. The CDR3 sequence is CASSFGLPVSYNEQFF. The CDR3 region has the DNA TGTGCCAGCAGTTTCGGTCTCCCCGTCTCCTACAATGAGCAGTTCTTC.

The chain employs TRBV7-2 and TRBJ1-1; the D gene is possibly TRBD1 (6 bases). Trimming stripped 1 base from V and 0 bases from J, with 12 bases between. The CDR3 length is 16 residues. Germline CDR1 is SGHTA and CDR2 is FQGNSA. CDR3 sequence reads: CASSLERGGLNTEAFF. The CDR3 bases are TGTGCCAGCAGCTTAGAACGCGGGGGGCTGAACACTGAAGCTTTCTTT.

This sequence joins TRBV7-2 and TRBJ2-3, with TRBD1 as a possible D gene (5 bases). There are 15 residues in the CDR3. Germline V CDR1 and CDR2: SGHTA, FQGNSA. V lost 3 bases and J lost 4, with 14 bases in between. The CDR3 nucleotides read TGTGCCAGCAGCTTGGAAGGTGGGGCCGCAGATACGCAGTATTTT. Protein product: CASSLEGGAADTQYF.

The V and J genes are TRBV15 and TRBJ1-5; the match to TRBD1 covers 9 bases. Germline lookup yields CDR1 LNHNV and CDR2 YYDKDF (reference sequence). This CDR3 comprises 15 residues. V shed 2 bases and J 8 bases; nucleotides not matched to a gene: 7. CDR3: CATSRLQGASEPQHF. Written as DNA, the CDR3 is TGTGCCACCAGCAGACTACAGGGGGCGTCGGAGCCCCAGCATTTT.

V gene TRBV7-2 combines with J gene TRBJ2-3, with 13 bases aligning to TRBD2. Germline V gives CDR1 SGHTA, CDR2 FQGNSA. V lost 2 bases and J lost 2; bases outside the gene matches: 4. The CDR3 runs 17 residues. CDR3 residues: CASSLLGLAGATDTQYF. The CDR3 nucleotides are TGTGCCAGCAGCTTACTAGGACTAGCGGGGGCCACAGATACGCAGTATTTT.